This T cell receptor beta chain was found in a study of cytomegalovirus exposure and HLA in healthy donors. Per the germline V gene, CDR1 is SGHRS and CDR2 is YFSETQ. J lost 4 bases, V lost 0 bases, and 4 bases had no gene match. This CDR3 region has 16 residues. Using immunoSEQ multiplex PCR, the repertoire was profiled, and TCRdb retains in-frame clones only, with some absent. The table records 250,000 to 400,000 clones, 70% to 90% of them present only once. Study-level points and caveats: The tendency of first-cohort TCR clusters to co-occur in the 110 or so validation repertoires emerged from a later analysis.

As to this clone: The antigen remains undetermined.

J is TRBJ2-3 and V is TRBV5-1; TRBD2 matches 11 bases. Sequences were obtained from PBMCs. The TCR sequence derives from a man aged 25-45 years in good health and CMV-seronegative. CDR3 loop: CASSLAIAGGPDTQYF. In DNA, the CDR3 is TGCGCCAGCAGCTTGGCGATAGCGGGGGGGCCAGATACGCAGTATTTT.